A single sample is the source of the 14 T cell receptor beta chains below, sequenced in a study of T cells after yellow fever vaccination. One entry per CDR3 protein, called by TCRdb with MiXCR from the 5' RACE reads. The sample includes fewer than 350,000 distinct CDR3 sequences, around 3.6% of them seen just once. This material consisted of PBMCs, taken on the day of the yellow fever booster vaccination. The receptors derive from a man aged 18 to 30 who received the YFV17D yellow fever vaccine.

This clonotype appeared many times. The chain is built from TRBV5-1 and TRBJ1-2; 9 bases fit TRBD1. Germline V gene sequence: CDR1 SGHRS, CDR2 YFSETQ. V was clipped by 7 bases and J by 2 bases; unmatched bases: 3. The CDR3 has 13 amino acids. CDR3 sequence: CASGTGLNYGYTF. The CDR3 coding sequence is TGCGCCAGCGGGACAGGGCTCAACTATGGCTACACCTTC.

This clonotype was detected only a few times. The CDR3 loop is CASSSVGVVTEAFF. The CDR3 coding sequence is TGTGCCAGCAGCTCCGTTGGGGTCGTCACTGAAGCTTTCTTT. The chain is built from TRBV5-8 and TRBJ1-1; D not resolved. The V end lost 3 bases, the J end lost 4 bases, and 13 bases lay between the germline ends. The CDR3 contains 14 residues. Per the germline V gene, CDR1 is SGHTS and CDR2 is YDEGEE.

This clonotype has a count of ten or more. The chain joins TRBV5-1 to TRBJ2-7; D possibly corresponds to TRBD1 (5 bases). The CDR3 spans 13 residues. The germline gives CDR1 SGHRS, CDR2 YFSETQ. Trimming took 1 base from V and 6 from J, leaving 11 bases between them. This chain's CDR3 is CASSLIQGLEQYF. In DNA form, the CDR3 reads TGCGCCAGCAGCTTGATTCAGGGTCTCGAGCAGTACTTC. The whole variable domain, filled in from reference TRBV5-1 and TRBJ2-7, reads KAGVTQTPRYLIKTRGQQVTLSCSPISGHRSVSWYQQTPGQGLQFLFEYFSETQRNKGNFPGRFSGRQFSNSRSEMNVSTLELGDSALYLCASSLIQGLEQYFGPGTRLTVT.

This rearrangement joins TRBV6-4 to TRBJ2-7, with D possibly TRBD1 on 6 matching bases. The germline CDR1 and CDR2 sequences are MRHNA and SNTAGT. The CDR3 is made up of 14 amino acids. V dropped 3 bases and J dropped 5 bases, with 14 bases sitting between them. The CDR3 protein is CASSELYRAHEQYV. CDR3 coding DNA: TGTGCCAGCAGTGAGCTCTACAGGGCCCACGAGCAGTACGTC.

This clonotype was observed at least ten times. The chain employs TRBV9 and TRBJ2-1; D is ambiguous. Germline CDR1 reads SGDLS; CDR2 reads YYNGEE. The CDR3 sequence is 13 residues long. V was pared by 3 bases and J by 4 bases, with 8 bases between. Here the CDR3 DNA reads TGTGCCAGCAGCGCCGACCATTACAATGAGCAGTTCTTC. Protein: CASSADHYNEQFF.

The gene calls are TRBV5-1 and TRBJ2-7; the D call may be TRBD1 or TRBD2 (6 bases each). The germline V gene has CDR1 SGHRS and CDR2 YFSETQ. This CDR3 spans 15 amino acids. V shed 5 bases and J shed 0 bases, with 15 bases lying between them. CDR3 DNA sequence: TGCGCCAGCAGTGTGGGGGGCTCTAGCTCCTACGAGCAGTACGTC. This encodes CASSVGGSSSYEQYV.

For this clonotype: The junction and the germline gene differ at one end; a read error may be behind it. The chain is built from TRBV14 and TRBJ2-1; the match to TRBD1 covers 8 bases. CDR1 SGHDN and CDR2 FVKESK come from the germline V gene. The CDR3 loop spans 16 amino acids. The CDR3 nucleotides read TGTGCCAACAGCCAAGAAGGGCAGGGGGCATGGAATGAGCAGTTCTTC. This encodes CANSQEGQGAWNEQFF.

At least ten counts were recorded for this clonotype. V is TRBV9 and J is TRBJ2-2; 9 bases map to TRBD2. The CDR3 contains 15 residues. V was clipped by 4 bases and J by 5 bases; unmatched bases: 6. Germline V gene lookup returns CDR1 SGDLS and CDR2 YYNGEE. The CDR3 region is CASSQLAGSTGELFF. Written as DNA, the CDR3 is TGTGCCAGCAGCCAACTAGCGGGTTCTACCGGGGAGCTGTTTTTT.

This clonotype was observed a handful of times. The chain uses TRBV11-2 and TRBJ2-5, with a weak D call TRBD2 (5 bases). The CDR3 is 15 amino acids. CDR1 is SGHAT, CDR2 FQNNGV, per germline. The V and J ends lost 1 base and 1 base respectively, with 10 bases between them. The CDR3 spells CASSLARGFQETQYF. The CDR3 nucleotides read TGTGCCAGCAGCTTAGCCCGGGGTTTCCAAGAGACCCAGTACTTC.

There are many counts of this clonotype. This sequence joins TRBV3-1 and TRBJ2-3, with D perhaps TRBD2 (7 bases). Germline CDR1 and CDR2: LGHDT and YNNKEL (reference sequence). The length of the CDR3 is 15 residues. V was clipped by 1 base and J by 6 bases, with 14 bases between them. CDR3: CASSQVAGAPDTQYF. DNA for the CDR3: TGTGCCAGCAGCCAAGTGGCGGGGGCACCCGATACGCAGTATTTT.

A word on this clonotype: A much larger clone is a single base away; this may be a read error. The rearrangement joins TRBV7-9 to TRBJ2-5; no reliable D call. The CDR3 length is 15 residues. Germline CDR1 is SEHNR and CDR2 is FQNEAQ (reference sequence). CDR3 DNA: TGTGCCAGCGGCTTTTTAGAAACCGACCAAGAGACCCAGTACTTC. This codes for CASGFLETDQETQYF.

This clonotype has a handful of counts. The chain has TRBV20-1 and TRBJ2-3; D is unclear. Deletions cut 1 base from V and 1 base from J, with 9 bases between. The CDR3 spans 14 residues. Germline CDR1 and CDR2: DFQATT and SNEGSKA (reference sequence). CDR3 nucleotides: TGCAGTGCTAGAGGTGCTGGGGGCACAGATACGCAGTATTTT. Translating it yields CSARGAGGTDTQYF.

This clonotype was counted only a few times. This chain joins TRBV3-1 and TRBJ1-1, with 7 bases that match TRBD1. V lost 0 bases, J lost 1 base, and 2 bases stayed unmatched. CDR3 length equals 15 residues. Germline V gene lookup returns CDR1 LGHDT and CDR2 YNNKEL (reference sequence). The chain's CDR3 is CASSQDYRGNTEAFF. The CDR3 DNA sequence: TGTGCCAGCAGCCAAGATTACAGGGGGAACACTGAAGCTTTCTTT. Full variable domain (rest looked up from reference TRBV3-1 and TRBJ1-1): DTAVSQTPKYLVTQMGNDKSIKCEQNLGHDTMYWYKQDSKKFLKIMFSYNNKELIINETVPNRFSPKSPDKAHLNLHINSLELGDSAVYFCASSQDYRGNTEAFFGQGTRLTVV.

There are a few counts of this clonotype. The J gene is TRBJ2-2, the V gene TRBV6-2 or TRBV6-3; no clear D. Deletions cut 5 bases from V and 5 bases from J, with 9 bases between. Germline V gene data show CDR1 as MNHEY and CDR2 as SVGEGT. This CDR3 contains 13 residues. The CDR3 sequence is CASSQTRTGELFF. The CDR3 DNA is TGTGCCAGCAGTCAGACGAGGACCGGGGAGCTGTTTTTT.